This entry describes one T cell receptor (beta chain). Antigen unknown. There are 14 residues in the CDR3. Trimming stripped 1 base from V and 5 bases from J, with 13 bases between. Germline-derived CDR1 and CDR2 are DFQATT and SNEGSKA (reference sequence). The authors incorporated unique molecular identifiers into the TCR beta cDNA libraries. TCRdb processed the PCR reads anew with MiXCR; each CDR3 protein has one entry. This sample has some 260,000 distinct CDR3 sequences; about 38% occur once, and the top ten carry 4% to 6%. These data belong to a study of post-analysis software for immune sequencing data. Regarding the study as a whole: The normalized Chao1 diversity of multiple sclerosis patients was significantly lower than that of controls. TRBV5-6, TRBV5-1 and TRBV20-1 were among roughly 5 TRBV segments more frequent in patients than controls.

The V and J genes are TRBV20-1 and TRBJ2-3; tentative D call: TRBD2 (6 bases). This TCR came from a girl between 10 and 17 years old with multiple sclerosis. Sample: blood. CDR3 sequence (DNA): TGCAGTGCTAGAGTTGGGGGAGGACGAGATACGCAGTATTTT. This codes for CSARVGGGRDTQYF.